This T cell receptor beta chain comes out of a study of T cells after yellow fever vaccination. Study as a whole: Tscm, CM, EM and EMRA memory subsets were sorted by CD3, CD45RA, CCR7 and CD95.

The CDR3 is 17 residues long. J lost 4 bases, V lost 3 bases, and 10 bases had no gene match. CDR1 and CDR2 (germline): MNHNS, SASEGT. This clonotype showed up just a few times. General observations from the study: In sorted memory subsets at day 0, almost all vaccine-responding clonotypes were below detection. Clonotype sharing between CD4 and CD8 compartments was small.

Making TCR cDNA involved 5'RACE template switching, which added UMIs and a universal primer site. TCRdb reprocessed the 5' RACE reads via MiXCR and lists one record per CDR3 protein. This table holds approximately 58,000 distinct CDR3 sequences, about 5.2% found once. The source is a man between 18 and 29 years old who received the YFV17D yellow fever vaccine. The chain has TRBV6-1 and TRBJ2-2, with TRBD2 matching over 8 bases. Source: PBMCs, either bulk or a sorted T-cell subset (CD4+, CD8+, memory, or dextramer-sorted; not recorded which), taken on the day of the yellow fever booster vaccination. CDR3 sequence: CASSDSGGGRPTGELFF. DNA for the CDR3: TGTGCCAGCAGTGATTCCGGGGGGGGGCGCCCCACCGGGGAGCTGTTTTTT.